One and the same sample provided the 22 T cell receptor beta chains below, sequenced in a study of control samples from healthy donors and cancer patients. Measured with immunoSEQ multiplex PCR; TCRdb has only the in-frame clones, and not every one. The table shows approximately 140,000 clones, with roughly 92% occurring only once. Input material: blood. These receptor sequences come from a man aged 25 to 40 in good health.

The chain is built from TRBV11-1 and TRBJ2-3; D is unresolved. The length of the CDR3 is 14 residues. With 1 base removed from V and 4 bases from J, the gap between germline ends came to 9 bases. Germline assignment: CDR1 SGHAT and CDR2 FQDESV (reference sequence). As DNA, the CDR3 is TGTGCCAGCAGCTTAGTATTACGGGCAGATACGCAGTATTTT. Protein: CASSLVLRADTQYF.

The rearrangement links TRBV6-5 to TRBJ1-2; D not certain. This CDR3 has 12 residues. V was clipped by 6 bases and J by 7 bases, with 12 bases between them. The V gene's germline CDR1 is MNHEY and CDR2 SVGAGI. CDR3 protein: CASRQWFRGYTF. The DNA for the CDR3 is TGTGCCAGCAGGCAGTGGTTTCGTGGCTACACCTTC.

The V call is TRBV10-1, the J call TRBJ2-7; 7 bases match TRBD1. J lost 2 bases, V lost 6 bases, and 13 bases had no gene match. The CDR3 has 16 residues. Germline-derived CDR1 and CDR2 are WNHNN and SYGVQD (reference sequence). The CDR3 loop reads CASRDRWGRMTYEQYF. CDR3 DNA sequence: TGCGCCAGCAGGGACAGGTGGGGCCGAATGACCTACGAGCAGTACTTC.

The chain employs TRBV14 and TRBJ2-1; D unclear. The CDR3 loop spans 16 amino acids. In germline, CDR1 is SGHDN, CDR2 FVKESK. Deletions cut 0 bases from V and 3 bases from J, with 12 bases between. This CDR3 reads CASSQDKGKIYNEQFF. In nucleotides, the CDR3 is TGTGCCAGCAGCCAAGATAAGGGTAAAATCTACAATGAGCAGTTCTTC.

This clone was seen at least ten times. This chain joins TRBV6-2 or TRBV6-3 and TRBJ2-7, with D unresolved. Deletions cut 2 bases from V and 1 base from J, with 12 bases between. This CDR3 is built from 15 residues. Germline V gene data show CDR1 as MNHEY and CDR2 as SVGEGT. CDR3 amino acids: CASSYDMGGSYEQYF. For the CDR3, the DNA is TGTGCCAGCAGTTACGACATGGGTGGTTCCTACGAGCAGTACTTC.

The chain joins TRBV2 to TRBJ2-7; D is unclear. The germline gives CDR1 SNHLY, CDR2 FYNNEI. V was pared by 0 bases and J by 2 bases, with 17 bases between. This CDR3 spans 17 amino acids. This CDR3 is CASSEALRAANTYEQYF. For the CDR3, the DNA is TGTGCCAGCAGTGAAGCGCTTCGGGCAGCGAACACCTACGAGCAGTACTTC.

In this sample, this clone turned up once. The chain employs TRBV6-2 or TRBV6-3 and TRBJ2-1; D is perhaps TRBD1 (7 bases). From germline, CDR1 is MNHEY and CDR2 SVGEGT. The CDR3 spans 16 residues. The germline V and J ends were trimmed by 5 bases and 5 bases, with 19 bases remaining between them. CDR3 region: CASSPEGAGKHNEQFF. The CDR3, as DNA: TGTGCCAGCAGTCCCGAGGGGGCGGGAAAACACAATGAGCAGTTCTTC.

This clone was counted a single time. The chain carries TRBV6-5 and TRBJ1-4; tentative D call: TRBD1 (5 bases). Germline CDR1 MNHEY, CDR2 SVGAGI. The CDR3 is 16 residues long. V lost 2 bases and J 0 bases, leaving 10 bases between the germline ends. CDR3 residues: CASSYLGTSTNEKLFF. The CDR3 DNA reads TGTGCCAGCAGTTACCTGGGGACGTCAACTAATGAAAAACTGTTTTTT.

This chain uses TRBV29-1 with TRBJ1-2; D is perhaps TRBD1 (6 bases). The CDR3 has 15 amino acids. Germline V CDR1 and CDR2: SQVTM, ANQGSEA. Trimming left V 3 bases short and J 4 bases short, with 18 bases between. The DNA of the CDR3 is TGCAGCGTTGATTCCGGGGGGCGCGGGATCTATGGCTACACCTTC. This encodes CSVDSGGRGIYGYTF.

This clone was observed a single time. The CDR3 bases are TGTGCCAGCAGTCTCTCCCTTCGACAGGGAAACATTCAGTACTTC. Its protein product is CASSLSLRQGNIQYF. V and J are TRBV6-5 and TRBJ2-4, with 7 bases identical to TRBD1. With V trimmed by 5 bases and J by 6 bases, 10 bases remained unmatched. Germline lookup yields CDR1 MNHEY and CDR2 SVGAGI. CDR3 length equals 15 residues.

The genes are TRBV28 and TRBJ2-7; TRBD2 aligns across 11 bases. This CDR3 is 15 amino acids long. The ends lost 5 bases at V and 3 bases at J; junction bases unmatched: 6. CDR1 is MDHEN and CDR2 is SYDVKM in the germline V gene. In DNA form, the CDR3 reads TGTGCCAGCAGTCCCACTAGCGGGAGACTCTACGAGCAGTACTTC. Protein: CASSPTSGRLYEQYF. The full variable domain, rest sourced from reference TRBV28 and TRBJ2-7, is DVKVTQSSRYLVKRTGEKVFLECVQDMDHENMFWYRQDPGLGLRLIYFSYDVKMKEKGDIPEGYSVSREKKERFSLILESASTNQTSMYLCASSPTSGRLYEQYFGPGTRLTVT.

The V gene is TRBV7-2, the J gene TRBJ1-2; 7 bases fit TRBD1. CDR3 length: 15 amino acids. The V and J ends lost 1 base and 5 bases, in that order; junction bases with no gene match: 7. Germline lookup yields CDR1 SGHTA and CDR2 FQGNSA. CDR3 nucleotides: TGTGCCAGCAGCTTAGTGAGGGGGCTCGAATATGGCTACACCTTC. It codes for CASSLVRGLEYGYTF.

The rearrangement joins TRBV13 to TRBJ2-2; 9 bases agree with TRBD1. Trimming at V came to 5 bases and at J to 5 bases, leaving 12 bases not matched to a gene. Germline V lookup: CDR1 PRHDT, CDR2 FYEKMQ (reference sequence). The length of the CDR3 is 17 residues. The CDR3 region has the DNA TGTGCCAGCAGCACGAATCCCGGGACAGGGCGGACCGGGGAGCTGTTTTTT. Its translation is CASSTNPGTGRTGELFF.

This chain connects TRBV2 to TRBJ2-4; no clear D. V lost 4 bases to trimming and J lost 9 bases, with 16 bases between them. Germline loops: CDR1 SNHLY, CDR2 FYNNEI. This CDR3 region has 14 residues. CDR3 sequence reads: CASSGKDLGFIQYF. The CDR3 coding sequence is TGTGCCAGCAGTGGAAAGGACCTCGGATTCATTCAGTACTTC.

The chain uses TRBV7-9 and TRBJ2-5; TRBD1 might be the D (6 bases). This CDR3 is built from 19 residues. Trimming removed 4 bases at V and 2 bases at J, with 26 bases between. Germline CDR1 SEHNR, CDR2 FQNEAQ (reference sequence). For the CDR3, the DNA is TGTGCCAGCAGCTCCAGATTTACCGGTGGGGGCTCGGGGCAAGAGACCCAGTACTTC. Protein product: CASSSRFTGGGSGQETQYF.

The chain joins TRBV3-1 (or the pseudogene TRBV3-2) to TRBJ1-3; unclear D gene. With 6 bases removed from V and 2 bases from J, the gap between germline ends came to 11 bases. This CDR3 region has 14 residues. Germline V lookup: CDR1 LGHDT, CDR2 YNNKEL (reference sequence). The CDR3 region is CASSQEVTGNTIYF. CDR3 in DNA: TGTGCCAGCAGTCAGGAGGTGACTGGAAACACCATATATTTT.

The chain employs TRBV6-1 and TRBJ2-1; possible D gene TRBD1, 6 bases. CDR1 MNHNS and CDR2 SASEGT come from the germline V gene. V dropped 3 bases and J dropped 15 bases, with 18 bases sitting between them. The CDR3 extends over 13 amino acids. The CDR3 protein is CASSDIGTQYWFF. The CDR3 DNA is TGTGCCAGCAGTGACATAGGGACACAATATTGGTTCTTC.

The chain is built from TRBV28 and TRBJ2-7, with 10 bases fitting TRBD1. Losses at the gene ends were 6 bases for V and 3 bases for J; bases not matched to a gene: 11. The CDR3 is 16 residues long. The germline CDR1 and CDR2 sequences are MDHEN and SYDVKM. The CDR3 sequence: CASRNRGTGVLYEQYF. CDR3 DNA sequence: TGTGCCAGCAGAAATCGCGGGACAGGGGTCCTCTACGAGCAGTACTTC. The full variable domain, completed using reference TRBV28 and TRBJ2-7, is DVKVTQSSRYLVKRTGEKVFLECVQDMDHENMFWYRQDPGLGLRLIYFSYDVKMKEKGDIPEGYSVSREKKERFSLILESASTNQTSMYLCASRNRGTGVLYEQYFGPGTRLTVT.

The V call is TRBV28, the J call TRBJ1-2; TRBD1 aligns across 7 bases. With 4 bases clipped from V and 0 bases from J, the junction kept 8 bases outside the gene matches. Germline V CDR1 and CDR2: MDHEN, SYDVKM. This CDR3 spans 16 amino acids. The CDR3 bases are TGTGCCAGCAGTTCCGATCCGGGACAGTCTAACTATGGCTACACCTTC. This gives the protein CASSSDPGQSNYGYTF.

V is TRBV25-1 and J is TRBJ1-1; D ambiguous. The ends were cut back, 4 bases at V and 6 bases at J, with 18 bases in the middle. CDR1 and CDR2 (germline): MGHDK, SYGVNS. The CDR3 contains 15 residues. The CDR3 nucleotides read TGTGCCAGCAGTGTCTCGGTTCGGGGTTCGGCTGAAGCTTTCTTT. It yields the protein CASSVSVRGSAEAFF.

The CDR3 region has the DNA TGTGCCATCAGTGACCCTGGGACAGGGGGCACCTACGAGCAGTACTTC. This sequence encodes CAISDPGTGGTYEQYF. The chain combines TRBV10-3 with TRBJ2-7; 12 positions agree with TRBD1. Germline V gives CDR1 ENHRY, CDR2 SYGVKD. V lost 3 bases to trimming and J lost 2 bases; unmatched junction nucleotides: 5. The CDR3 has 16 amino acids.

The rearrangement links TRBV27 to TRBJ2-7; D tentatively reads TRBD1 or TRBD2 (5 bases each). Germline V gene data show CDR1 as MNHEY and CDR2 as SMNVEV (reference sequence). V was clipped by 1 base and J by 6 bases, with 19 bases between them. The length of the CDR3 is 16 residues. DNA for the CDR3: TGTGCCAGCAGTTTATTGTCAGGGAGCCCCTCTGCCGAGCAGTACTTC. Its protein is CASSLLSGSPSAEQYF.